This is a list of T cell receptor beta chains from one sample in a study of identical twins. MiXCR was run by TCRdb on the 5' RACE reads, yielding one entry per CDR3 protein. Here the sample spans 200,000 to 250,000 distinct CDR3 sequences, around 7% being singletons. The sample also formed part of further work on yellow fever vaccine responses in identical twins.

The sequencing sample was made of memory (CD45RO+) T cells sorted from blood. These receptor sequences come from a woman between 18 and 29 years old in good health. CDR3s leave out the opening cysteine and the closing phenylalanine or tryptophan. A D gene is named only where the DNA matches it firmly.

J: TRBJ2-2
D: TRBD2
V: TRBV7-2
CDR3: ASSFFSGGGGELF

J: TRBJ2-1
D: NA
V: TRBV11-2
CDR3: ASSLGQASSYNEQF

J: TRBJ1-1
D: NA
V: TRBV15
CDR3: ATSTRRLGKGFYTEAF

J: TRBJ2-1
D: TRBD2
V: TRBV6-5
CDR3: ASSYQGLVNEQF

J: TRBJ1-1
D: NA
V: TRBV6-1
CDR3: ASSARAYTEAF

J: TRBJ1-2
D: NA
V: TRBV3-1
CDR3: ASSHAPTGYTNYGYT

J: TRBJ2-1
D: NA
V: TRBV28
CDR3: ASSSFLNNEQF

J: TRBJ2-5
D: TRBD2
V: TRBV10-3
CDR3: AIRATSGSMETQY

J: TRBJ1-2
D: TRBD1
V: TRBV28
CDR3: ASSPRTGNYT

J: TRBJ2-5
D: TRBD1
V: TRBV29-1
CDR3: SVEEIYRQGIVQETQY

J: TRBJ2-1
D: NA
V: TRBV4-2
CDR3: ASSQGRGGQTYNEQF

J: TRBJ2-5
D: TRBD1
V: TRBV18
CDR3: ASSGSRTGGAETQY

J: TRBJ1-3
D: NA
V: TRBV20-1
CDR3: SGAGEGNTIY

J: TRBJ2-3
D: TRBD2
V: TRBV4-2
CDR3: ASSQATSGGSDTQY

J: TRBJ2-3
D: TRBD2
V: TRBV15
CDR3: ATSRDGYPTSGRAGDTQY

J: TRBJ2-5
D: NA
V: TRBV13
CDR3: TISYKETSSGPRETQY

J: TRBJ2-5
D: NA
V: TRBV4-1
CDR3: ASSQIRAVETQY

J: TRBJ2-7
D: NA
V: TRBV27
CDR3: ASSLSGANEQY

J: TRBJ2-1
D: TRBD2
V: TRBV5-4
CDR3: ASSLVGGGYNEQF

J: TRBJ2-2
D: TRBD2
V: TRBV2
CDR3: ASSEALGLAGGNTGELF

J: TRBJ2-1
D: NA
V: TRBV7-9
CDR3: ASSSTRQESSYNEQF

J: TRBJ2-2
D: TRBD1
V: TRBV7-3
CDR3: ASSPTGEIGGELF

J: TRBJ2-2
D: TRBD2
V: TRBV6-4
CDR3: ASSDGTSTGELF

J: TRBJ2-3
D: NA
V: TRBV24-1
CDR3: ATSDSDKSTDTQY

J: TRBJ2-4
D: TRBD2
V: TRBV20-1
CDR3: SARVGSGGNIQY

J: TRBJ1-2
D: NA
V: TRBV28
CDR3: ASSLGGGYGYT

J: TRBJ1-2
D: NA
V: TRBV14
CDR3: ASSPGIGTNYGYT

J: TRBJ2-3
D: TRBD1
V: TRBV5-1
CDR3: ASSLNQGATTDTQY

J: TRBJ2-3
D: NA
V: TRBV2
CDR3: ASRRNLLSTDTQY

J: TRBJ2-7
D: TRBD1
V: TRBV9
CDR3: ASSDRDRGPYEQY

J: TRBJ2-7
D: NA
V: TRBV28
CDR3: ASIETRPAGSYEQY

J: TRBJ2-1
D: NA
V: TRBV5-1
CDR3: ASSTSWDPSYNEQF

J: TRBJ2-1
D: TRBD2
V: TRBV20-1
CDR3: SAELAEFDNEQF

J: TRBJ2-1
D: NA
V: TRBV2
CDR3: ASSVLASNEQF

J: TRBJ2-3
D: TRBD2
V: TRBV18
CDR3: ASSPLAGKPDTQY

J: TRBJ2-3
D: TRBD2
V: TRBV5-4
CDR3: ASSLVLLAGTDTQY

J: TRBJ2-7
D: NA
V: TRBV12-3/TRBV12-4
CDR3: ASSLGGLSEQY